These 15 T cell receptor beta chains were all obtained from the same sample, sequenced in a study of blood T cell repertoires in COVID-19. Clones were sequenced by immunoSEQ multiplex PCR, and TCRdb holds only the in-frame ones, with some missing. The sample lists roughly 100,000 clones; about 84% were seen once. What was sequenced was peripheral blood. Every receptor here comes from a human donor in a cohort sampled during active COVID-19.

J is TRBJ1-2 and V is TRBV4-3, with no clear D. Trimming stripped 0 bases from V and 6 bases from J, with 14 bases between. Germline CDR1 and CDR2: LGHNA and YSLEER. This CDR3 has 15 amino acids. CDR3 DNA sequence: TGCGCCAGCAGCCAAGATTTAGGCAGTAGCGATGGCTACACCTTC. Amino acids: CASSQDLGSSDGYTF.

This rearrangement joins TRBV5-4 to TRBJ1-2, with 7 bases fitting TRBD1. Germline CDR1 is SGHNT and CDR2 is YYREEE (reference sequence). The junction had 3 bases not matched to a gene; V was cut back by 3 bases and J by 4 bases. This CDR3 has 13 amino acids. CDR3 sequence (DNA): TGTGCCAGCAGCTCACAGGGGAGCTATGGCTACACCTTC. Residues: CASSSQGSYGYTF.

This sequence joins TRBV6-5 and TRBJ2-7; possibly TRBD2 for D (6 bases). This CDR3 contains 14 residues. Germline assignment: CDR1 MNHEY and CDR2 SVGAGI. Trimming cost V 7 bases and J 7 bases, with 20 bases left between them. The CDR3 here is CASNFGARGGEQYF. In DNA form, the CDR3 reads TGTGCCAGCAATTTTGGGGCCAGAGGAGGGGAGCAGTACTTC.

The chain employs TRBV5-5 and TRBJ1-6; D call uncertain. V was cut by 0 bases and J by 11 bases, with 6 bases left in between. Per the germline V gene, CDR1 is SGHKS and CDR2 is YYEKEE (reference sequence). The CDR3 is 12 residues long. The CDR3 is CASSLGSAPLHF. CDR3 in DNA: TGTGCCAGCAGCTTGGGATCGGCACCCCTCCACTTT.

This clone was counted a single time. This chain uses TRBV6-2 or TRBV6-3 with TRBJ2-1, with D possibly being TRBD2 (6 bases). Per germline, CDR1 MNHEY and CDR2 SVGEGT. The V and J ends lost 2 bases and 10 bases respectively, with 15 bases between them. This CDR3 is 14 amino acids long. The CDR3 nucleotides read TGTGCCAGCAGTTACATCGGGACTGGTCGGGAGCAGTTCTTC. Translation gives CASSYIGTGREQFF.

The rearrangement joins TRBV11-2 to TRBJ2-2, with TRBD1 identical over 10 bases. The CDR3 spans 16 residues. The junction had 6 bases not matched to a gene; V was cut back by 4 bases and J by 4 bases. CDR1 and CDR2 (germline): SGHAT, FQNNGV. CDR3 coding DNA: TGTGCCAGCAGCTCGACAGGGGGCGCGGGCACCGGGGAGCTGTTTTTT. It codes for CASSSTGGAGTGELFF.

This clone appeared a few times. This same CDR3 is encoded by further DNA sequences in the sample. The rearrangement links TRBV7-9 to TRBJ2-3; TRBD2 matches at 12 bases. Germline CDR1 SEHNR, CDR2 FQNEAQ (reference sequence). J gave up 3 bases and V 4 bases, and 5 bases lay outside the gene matches. The CDR3 length is 16 residues. The CDR3 reads CASSSGLAGYTDTQYF. The CDR3 nucleotides read TGTGCCAGCAGCTCGGGACTAGCGGGTTATACAGATACGCAGTATTTT.

The rearrangement uses TRBV10-1 and TRBJ2-3; no reliable D call. The CDR3 totals 14 residues. CDR1 is WNHNN, CDR2 SYGVQD, per germline (reference sequence). V was pared by 2 bases and J by 0 bases, with 6 bases between. CDR3 loop: CASSESMSTDTQYF. DNA for the CDR3: TGCGCCAGCAGTGAGAGCATGAGCACAGATACGCAGTATTTT.

The chain recombines TRBV5-8 with TRBJ1-4, with 7 bases matching TRBD1. V dropped 4 bases and J dropped 0; count of bases not matched to a gene: 6. The CDR3 sequence is 16 residues long. From germline, CDR1 is SGHTS and CDR2 YDEGEE. Here the CDR3 reads CASSLGTASTNEKLFF. The CDR3 bases are TGTGCCAGCAGCCTCGGGACAGCTTCAACTAATGAAAAACTGTTTTTT.

V and J are TRBV5-6 and TRBJ2-7; perhaps TRBD1 as D (6 bases). The CDR3 runs to 15 residues. In germline, CDR1 is SGHDT, CDR2 YYEEEE. Trimming stripped 2 bases from V and 3 bases from J, with 15 bases between. CDR3 nucleotides: TGTGCCAGCAGCTTAGCACTAGGGGACAACTACGAGCAGTACTTC. Protein sequence: CASSLALGDNYEQYF.

This clone was recorded a few times. V is TRBV3-1 (or the pseudogene TRBV3-2) and J is TRBJ2-3; 10 nucleotides match TRBD2. CDR3 size: 17 residues. From germline, CDR1 is LGHDT and CDR2 YNNKEL (reference sequence). V dropped 3 bases and J dropped 2; count of bases not matched to a gene: 8. In DNA form, the CDR3 reads TGTGCCAGCAGCCAGTACCTTCTAGCGGGGGCCACAGATACGCAGTATTTT. It specifies CASSQYLLAGATDTQYF.

CDR3 sequence (DNA): TGTGCCAGCTCACCAGTGTTTGGGGGAGGGAACACTGAAGCTTTCTTT. It translates to CASSPVFGGGNTEAFF. This chain links TRBV18 with TRBJ1-1, with D possibly matching TRBD1 (5 bases). Germline V lookup: CDR1 KGHSH, CDR2 LQKENI. The CDR3 loop spans 16 amino acids. V lost 2 bases, J lost 1 base, and 14 bases lay in between.

This chain links TRBV5-5 with TRBJ2-7; 7 bases agree with TRBD1. J lost 0 bases, V lost 4 bases, and 13 bases had no gene match. The CDR3 length is 17 residues. Germline V gene lookup returns CDR1 SGHKS and CDR2 YYEKEE (reference sequence). The CDR3 loop reads CASSPGEDRASSYEQYF. In DNA, the CDR3 is TGTGCCAGCAGCCCTGGGGAAGACAGGGCGAGCTCCTACGAGCAGTACTTC.

This clone was observed a single time. The chain is built from TRBV6-5 and TRBJ1-2; the D is unclear. The length of the CDR3 is 13 residues. The germline V gene has CDR1 MNHEY and CDR2 SVGAGI. Trimming cost V 7 bases and J 4 bases, with 13 bases left between them. The CDR3, as DNA: TGTGCCAGCACCGATAACCCCAGCTATGGCTACACCTTC. It yields the protein CASTDNPSYGYTF.

A single count supports this clone. The V call is TRBV5-4, the J call TRBJ2-7; 10 nucleotides align to TRBD1. The CDR3 length is 14 residues. J was trimmed by 4 bases and V by 5 bases; bases with no gene match: 6. In germline, CDR1 is SGHNT, CDR2 YYREEE (reference sequence). CDR3 nucleotides: TGTGCCAGCAGTTCCGGGACAGGGGAATACGAGCAGTACTTC. Amino acids: CASSSGTGEYEQYF.